The rows below give T cell receptor beta chains drawn from one sample of a study of cytomegalovirus exposure and HLA in healthy donors. Data came from immunoSEQ multiplex PCR; TCRdb stores just in-frame clones and leaves some out. This sample carries about 360,000 clones, more than 80% of them seen once, and the ten largest clones take approximately 0.8%. Material: PBMCs. The receptor set was obtained from a woman under 30 in good health and CMV-seronegative. Each CDR3 is given with its conserved first and last residue. Each record gives: CDR3 length, V gene, clone size, J gene, D gene, CDR3 protein, CDR3 DNA. The D gene is left open where the match is weak. The size entry is marked missing in some rows and otherwise reads once, few, many or a size class.

len: 15
v_gene: TRBV7-9
abundance: NA
j_gene: TRBJ1-2
d_gene: NA
CDR3aa: CASSSSRTEDHGYTF
CDR3nt: TGTGCCAGCAGCTCCTCAAGGACGGAGGACCATGGCTACACCTTC

len: 18
v_gene: TRBV5-6
abundance: NA
j_gene: TRBJ2-7
d_gene: TRBD2
CDR3aa: CASSPRGGLAGVQYEQYF
CDR3nt: TGTGCCAGCAGCCCCCGGGGAGGGCTAGCGGGAGTTCAGTACGAGCAGTACTTC

len: 15
v_gene: TRBV28
abundance: NA
j_gene: TRBJ1-4
d_gene: NA
CDR3aa: CASSTLHEGNEKLFF
CDR3nt: TGTGCCAGCAGCACCCTCCATGAGGGTAATGAAAAACTGTTTTTT

len: 15
v_gene: TRBV7-9
abundance: NA
j_gene: TRBJ2-7
d_gene: NA
CDR3aa: CASSLVGGVGYEQYF
CDR3nt: TGTGCCAGCAGCTTAGTCGGGGGAGTCGGGTACGAGCAGTACTTC

len: 11
v_gene: TRBV10-3
abundance: NA
j_gene: TRBJ2-1
d_gene: NA
CDR3aa: CAIGQYNEQFF
CDR3nt: TGTGCCATCGGACAGTACAATGAGCAGTTCTTC

len: 17
v_gene: TRBV29-1
abundance: NA
j_gene: TRBJ2-1
d_gene: NA
CDR3aa: CSVEGGEETAAYNEQFF
CDR3nt: TGCAGCGTTGAGGGGGGTGAGGAGACGGCCGCCTACAATGAGCAGTTCTTC

len: 17
v_gene: TRBV11-1
abundance: NA
j_gene: TRBJ1-2
d_gene: TRBD1
CDR3aa: CASSPTGGPGRDYGYTF
CDR3nt: TGTGCCAGCAGCCCGACAGGGGGCCCCGGTCGCGACTATGGCTACACCTTC

len: 16
v_gene: TRBV5-4
abundance: many
j_gene: TRBJ1-1
d_gene: NA
CDR3aa: CASSPEEAVRNTEAFF
CDR3nt: TGTGCCAGCAGCCCCGAAGAGGCAGTCCGGAACACTGAAGCTTTCTTT

len: 14
v_gene: TRBV7-8
abundance: NA
j_gene: TRBJ1-5
d_gene: NA
CDR3aa: CASSISGAGQPQHF
CDR3nt: TGTGCCAGCAGTATTAGCGGGGCGGGACAGCCCCAGCATTTT

len: 18
v_gene: TRBV4-1
abundance: NA
j_gene: TRBJ1-5
d_gene: NA
CDR3aa: CASSQGLMTELSNQPQHF
CDR3nt: TGCGCCAGCAGCCAAGGGTTAATGACAGAGCTTAGCAATCAGCCCCAGCATTTT

len: 15
v_gene: TRBV11-2
abundance: NA
j_gene: TRBJ1-5
d_gene: TRBD1
CDR3aa: CASSSTGGGNQPQHF
CDR3nt: TGTGCCAGCAGCTCAACAGGGGGTGGCAATCAGCCCCAGCATTTT

len: 16
v_gene: TRBV18
abundance: once
j_gene: TRBJ1-6
d_gene: TRBD1
CDR3aa: CASSLDRVGNYSPLHF
CDR3nt: TGTGCCAGCTCACTCGACAGGGTCGGGAACTATTCACCCCTCCACTTT

len: 16
v_gene: TRBV6-6
abundance: NA
j_gene: TRBJ1-5
d_gene: NA
CDR3aa: CASRPGLHGFSQPQHF
CDR3nt: TGTGCCAGCAGGCCCGGCCTTCACGGGTTCAGTCAGCCCCAGCATTTT

len: 16
v_gene: TRBV5-8
abundance: NA
j_gene: TRBJ2-7
d_gene: TRBD2
CDR3aa: CASTPITSGSSYEQYF
CDR3nt: TGTGCCAGCACCCCCATAACTAGCGGGTCGTCCTACGAGCAGTACTTC

len: 16
v_gene: TRBV28
abundance: NA
j_gene: TRBJ2-7
d_gene: TRBD2
CDR3aa: CASSGGEGLPPYEQYF
CDR3nt: TGTGCCAGCAGCGGTGGGGAGGGCCTCCCCCCCTACGAGCAGTACTTC

len: 16
v_gene: TRBV18
abundance: NA
j_gene: TRBJ2-5
d_gene: TRBD2
CDR3aa: CASSPRSLAGKETQYF
CDR3nt: TGTGCCAGCTCACCGAGATCGCTAGCGGGGAAGGAGACCCAGTACTTC

len: 15
v_gene: TRBV5-4
abundance: NA
j_gene: TRBJ2-5
d_gene: TRBD1
CDR3aa: CASSHGGTGSETQYF
CDR3nt: TGTGCCAGCAGCCATGGGGGGACAGGGTCGGAGACCCAGTACTTC

len: 15
v_gene: TRBV7-6
abundance: NA
j_gene: TRBJ1-4
d_gene: NA
CDR3aa: CASSPSRARGEKLFF
CDR3nt: TGTGCCAGCAGCCCGTCAAGGGCCCGGGGGGAAAAACTGTTTTTT

len: 14
v_gene: TRBV9
abundance: NA
j_gene: TRBJ2-2
d_gene: NA
CDR3aa: CASSPLVTTGELFF
CDR3nt: TGTGCCAGCAGCCCGCTAGTTACCACCGGGGAGCTGTTTTTT

len: 15
v_gene: TRBV6-1
abundance: NA
j_gene: TRBJ2-1
d_gene: NA
CDR3aa: CASIIARSSPYEQFF
CDR3nt: TGTGCCAGCATCATCGCCCGGAGTAGCCCCTATGAGCAGTTCTTC

len: 13
v_gene: TRBV27
abundance: NA
j_gene: TRBJ2-1
d_gene: TRBD1
CDR3aa: CASSLTGDNEQFF
CDR3nt: TGTGCCAGCAGTCTTACAGGGGACAATGAGCAGTTCTTC

len: 13
v_gene: TRBV4-2
abundance: NA
j_gene: TRBJ2-1
d_gene: TRBD2
CDR3aa: CASSQRENNEQFF
CDR3nt: TGTGCCAGCAGCCAGCGGGAGAACAATGAGCAGTTCTTC

len: 14
v_gene: TRBV27
abundance: NA
j_gene: TRBJ2-7
d_gene: TRBD1
CDR3aa: CASAAGTGSYEQYF
CDR3nt: TGTGCCAGCGCCGCCGGGACAGGGTCCTACGAGCAGTACTTC

len: 18
v_gene: TRBV7-9
abundance: once
j_gene: TRBJ2-1
d_gene: TRBD2
CDR3aa: CASRTSGRGSSSYNEQFF
CDR3nt: TGTGCCAGCAGGACTAGCGGGAGAGGATCAAGCTCCTACAATGAGCAGTTCTTC

len: 12
v_gene: TRBV30
abundance: NA
j_gene: TRBJ1-4
d_gene: NA
CDR3aa: CAWSVRTEKLFF
CDR3nt: TGTGCCTGGAGTGTACGGACAGAAAAACTGTTTTTT

len: 13
v_gene: TRBV7-9
abundance: NA
j_gene: TRBJ1-1
d_gene: NA
CDR3aa: CASSLALYTEAFF
CDR3nt: TGTGCCAGCAGCTTAGCCTTATACACTGAAGCTTTCTTT

len: 12
v_gene: TRBV5-1
abundance: NA
j_gene: TRBJ2-1
d_gene: NA
CDR3aa: CASSLAGSEQFF
CDR3nt: TGCGCCAGCAGCTTGGCCGGGTCTGAGCAGTTCTTC

len: 13
v_gene: TRBV30
abundance: few
j_gene: TRBJ2-1
d_gene: NA
CDR3aa: CAWSAHELGEQFF
CDR3nt: TGTGCCTGGAGTGCCCACGAGCTAGGTGAGCAGTTCTTC

len: 12
v_gene: TRBV5-1
abundance: NA
j_gene: TRBJ1-2
d_gene: NA
CDR3aa: CASSAVAGGYTF
CDR3nt: TGCGCCAGCAGCGCCGTAGCGGGTGGCTACACCTTC